The clone carrying this TCR beta chain was detected ten times or more. Its antigen is as yet unknown. The CDR3 consists of 13 residues. CDR1 is SQVTM and CDR2 is ANQGSEA in the germline V gene. Trimming took off 7 bases at V and 3 bases at J, with 16 bases between the two ends. RNA transcripts were the template for amplifying TCR beta CDR3 regions. First-round RT-PCR targeting the TCR CDR3 was performed with the HTBI primer set. TCRdb reanalysed the multiplex PCR reads using MiXCR and keeps one entry per CDR3 protein. Counted here are roughly 580,000 distinct CDR3 sequences, 46% occurring once; the ten biggest clones make up just under 8.5%. This entry belongs to a study of T cells in Graves' hyperthyroidism and ophthalmopathy. General observations from the study: The blood repertoire included most of the expanded thyroid clonotypes above 0.001.

An absence of ophthalmopathy progression within 18 months meant stable Graves' hyperthyroidism. The chain recombines TRBV29-1 with TRBJ2-7; D possibly corresponds to TRBD2 (6 bases). This receptor was obtained from a woman aged 18-35 years with Graves' hyperthyroidism. The source material was peripheral blood or thyroid tissue (not recorded which). The CDR3 loop is CSARDSSVYEQYF. CDR3 nucleotides: TGCAGCGCCCGGGACTCCTCGGTCTACGAGCAGTACTTC.